These T cell receptor beta chains were read from a single sample in a study of shared clonotypes between healthy human individuals. Here immunoSEQ multiplex PCR was the method, and the copy in TCRdb shows in-frame clones only, minus some. The repertoire has roughly 1.5 million clones, 95% to 99% of them found once; the top ten carry around 0.47%. Sequences were obtained from naive CD4+ T cells sorted from blood. The receptors originated from a man aged 30 to 39 in good health. Each CDR3 is given with its conserved first and last residue. The D gene is left open where the match is weak. Size is stated for part of the rows, as once, few or many counts, or as a class when the clone is expanded.

J	size	V	D	DNA	CDR3
TRBJ1-1	.	TRBV6-4	.	TGTGCCAGCAGTGACTCGTGGACTGAAGCTTTCTTT	CASSDSWTEAFF
TRBJ2-5	.	TRBV30	TRBD2	TGTGCCTGGAACGGGGGGAGAGAGACCCAGTACTTC	CAWNGGRETQYF
TRBJ2-2	once	TRBV10-1	.	TGCGCCAGCAGTGAGGTGTTCACCGGGGAGCTGTTTTTT	CASSEVFTGELFF
TRBJ2-2	.	TRBV4-1	.	TGCGCCAGCAGCCAAGATTGGAGGGTGGAGCTGTTTTTT	CASSQDWRVELFF
TRBJ2-7	.	TRBV14	.	TGTGCCAGCAGCCAAGATCTCCGGGGGCTCGGGGAGCAGTACTTC	CASSQDLRGLGEQYF
TRBJ2-7	.	TRBV10-1	.	TGCGCCAGCAGCACAGGTCCCCCCTACGAGCAGTACTTC	CASSTGPPYEQYF
TRBJ1-2	.	TRBV5-4	.	TGTGCCAGCAGCTTGGACGACTATAACTATGGCTACACCTTC	CASSLDDYNYGYTF
TRBJ2-2	.	TRBV7-7	.	TGTGCCAGCAGCCTCCGAGCGTCCGGCGGGTCGGACACCGGGGAGCTGTTTTTT	CASSLRASGGSDTGELFF
TRBJ2-1	.	TRBV6-1	TRBD2	TGTGCCAGCAGTGAAGCGCTACTAGCGGGAGTGAATGAGCAGTTCTTC	CASSEALLAGVNEQFF
TRBJ2-7	.	TRBV27	.	TGTGCCAGCAGTTTGTTGTTGGGATCCTACGAGCAGTACTTC	CASSLLLGSYEQYF
TRBJ2-3	once	TRBV5-4	TRBD2	TGTGCCAGCAGCTCGGTCTCTAGCGGGAGCACAGATACGCAGTATTTT	CASSSVSSGSTDTQYF
TRBJ2-3	.	TRBV18	TRBD2	TGTGCCAGCTCACCTAGCGGGAGGGCCGGCACAGATACGCAGTATTTT	CASSPSGRAGTDTQYF
TRBJ1-5	.	TRBV19	.	TGTGCCACCCGGGCCGGGCCTCGCAATCAGCCCCAGCATTTT	CATRAGPRNQPQHF
TRBJ2-3	.	TRBV18	TRBD2	TGTGCCAGCTCACCCCCGACTAGCGGGGCTAACGCGCAGTATTTT	CASSPPTSGANAQYF
TRBJ2-2	.	TRBV5-1	.	TGCGCCAGCAGCTTGGAAGGAGGAGGATACACCGGGGAGCTGTTTTTT	CASSLEGGGYTGELFF
TRBJ2-1	.	TRBV5-4	.	TGTGCCAGCAGCCTCGTTCCGGGAAGGGGGGACAATGAGCAGTTCTTC	CASSLVPGRGDNEQFF
TRBJ2-2	.	TRBV5-4	.	TGTGCCAGCAGCTCCCATAGGGACCAGCAACCGGGGGAGCTGTTTTTT	CASSSHRDQQPGELFF
TRBJ2-5	.	TRBV28	TRBD1	TGTGCCAGCAGACAGGGGGCTAGGGAGACCCAGTACTTC	CASRQGARETQYF
TRBJ2-2	.	TRBV14	.	TGTGCCAGCAGCCTGTGGGGTTCCGGGGAGCTGTTTTTT	CASSLWGSGELFF
TRBJ2-3	.	TRBV27	TRBD1	TGTGCCAGCAGTTCGGGACAGGGTATTATGGATACGCAGTATTTT	CASSSGQGIMDTQYF
TRBJ1-2	.	TRBV21-1	.	TGTGCCAGCAGCCCCTTCAAAGGACAGGGGGAGGTGGGTGGCTACACCTTC	CASSPFKGQGEVGGYTF
TRBJ2-2	.	TRBV27	TRBD1	TGTGCCAGCAGTTTCGGGGACAGGGAGACCGGGGAGCTGTTTTTT	CASSFGDRETGELFF
TRBJ2-3	.	TRBV7-6	TRBD2	TGTGCCAGCAGCTTAGCCGTGGGACTAGCGGGAAACACAGATACGCAGTATTTT	CASSLAVGLAGNTDTQYF
TRBJ2-3	.	TRBV9	.	TGTGCCAGCAGCGTTTTGGGGTCCTCCACAGATACGCAGTATTTT	CASSVLGSSTDTQYF
TRBJ2-7	.	TRBV9	TRBD2	TGTGCCAGCAGTAGGGGGAGCGGGAGGAGCTCCTACGAGCAGTACTTC	CASSRGSGRSSYEQYF
TRBJ2-1	.	TRBV28	TRBD1	TGTGCCAGCAGTTTATTCGTGATCCGGGACAGGGGAGAGGAAGTAGGGTTGGATGAGCAGTTCTTC	CASSLFVIRDRGEEVGLDEQFF
TRBJ2-5	.	TRBV2	.	TGTGCCAGCAGTGATGCTGGGGCGGAGACCCAGTACTTC	CASSDAGAETQYF
TRBJ2-1	.	TRBV28	.	TGTGCCAGCATCCAGGGAGCTAGATTCTCTGAGCAGTTCTTC	CASIQGARFSEQFF
TRBJ1-5	.	TRBV28	.	TGTGCCAGCAGTTTTGACGGATGGCAGATAGAGGTCGTCCCTCAGCCCCAGCATTTT	CASSFDGWQIEVVPQPQHF
TRBJ1-2	.	TRBV4-3	.	TGCGCCAGCAGCCAAGTTAGAGCGGGGAACTATGGCTACACCTTC	CASSQVRAGNYGYTF
TRBJ1-1	.	TRBV5-1	.	TGCGCCAGCAGCTTGGCCGTGGGGTCCACTGAAGCTTTCTTT	CASSLAVGSTEAFF
TRBJ1-5	.	TRBV6-9	TRBD1	TGTGCCAGAACAGGGGGCTGGAAGCCCCAGCATTTT	CARTGGWKPQHF
TRBJ1-1	once	TRBV18	.	TGTGCCAGCTCACCCCAGAAATTGAACACTGAAGCTTTCTTT	CASSPQKLNTEAFF
TRBJ1-1	.	TRBV10-3	.	TGTGCCATCAGGGGAGAGGCTGAAGCTTTCTTT	CAIRGEAEAFF
TRBJ1-2	.	TRBV6-6	.	TGTGCCAGCAGATCGGAGGGGCTATTCTATGGCTACACCTTC	CASRSEGLFYGYTF
TRBJ2-1	.	TRBV2	TRBD2	TGTGCCAGCAAATACGAGCGGGAATATTACAATGAGCAGTTCTTC	CASKYEREYYNEQFF
TRBJ2-4	.	TRBV11-2	.	TGTGCCAGCAAACCCGCGAACAACATTCAGTACTTC	CASKPANNIQYF
TRBJ2-3	.	TRBV18	TRBD2	TGTGCCAGCTCACCGATACTAGCGGGAGTGGGAGATACGCAGTATTTT	CASSPILAGVGDTQYF
TRBJ2-7	.	TRBV9	TRBD1	TGTGCCAGCAGCCTAGATCAGGGGGTCTACGAGCAGTACTTC	CASSLDQGVYEQYF
TRBJ1-4	.	TRBV4-1	.	TGCGCCAGCAGCCAAGCACTTGGTGAAAAACTGTTTTTT	CASSQALGEKLFF
TRBJ1-2	once	TRBV5-1	.	TGCGCCAGCAGCTTGGTCCCACAGAACTATGGCTACACCTTC	CASSLVPQNYGYTF
TRBJ1-1	.	TRBV7-2	.	TGTGCCAGCAGCTTACCCGCTTGGCTACCGAACACTGAAGCTTTCTTT	CASSLPAWLPNTEAFF
TRBJ2-7	.	TRBV18	TRBD1	TGTGCCAGCTCACCGCTTAGGGGACAGAAAACCTACGAGCAGTACTTC	CASSPLRGQKTYEQYF
TRBJ1-5	.	TRBV28	.	TGTGCCAGCAGTTTGCAGGGGCTACAGCCCCAGCATTTT	CASSLQGLQPQHF
TRBJ2-1	.	TRBV9	.	TGTGCCAGCAGCGTATCATCTCAGGGGAATCACAATGAGCAGTTCTTC	CASSVSSQGNHNEQFF
TRBJ2-7	.	TRBV11-3	.	.	CASSLVATGTRRYF
TRBJ2-3	.	TRBV5-1	TRBD2	TGCGCCAGCAACCAATTGGGACTAGCGATGGATACGCAGTATTTT	CASNQLGLAMDTQYF
TRBJ2-1	.	TRBV9	.	TGTGCCAGCAGCGTAGCCTTGCGGATTGACAATGAGCAGTTCTTC	CASSVALRIDNEQFF
TRBJ2-2	once	TRBV11-3	TRBD2	TGTGCCAGCAGCCCACTAGCGGGAGGAGGGTCCGGGGAGCTGTTTTTT	CASSPLAGGGSGELFF
TRBJ2-5	.	TRBV7-6	.	TGTGCCAGCAGCTTAGGTGGGGGAGAGACCCAGTACTTC	CASSLGGGETQYF
TRBJ2-7	.	TRBV4-2	.	TGTGCCAGCAGCCCGAGAACAGGGTTGGGTGAGCAGTACTTC	CASSPRTGLGEQYF
TRBJ2-7	.	TRBV9	.	TGTGCCAGCAGCGTTGGGCCGCGCAGCTCCTACGAGCAGTACTTC	CASSVGPRSSYEQYF
TRBJ2-7	.	TRBV6-1	.	TGTGCCAGCAGTGGGACGTACGAGCAGTACTTC	CASSGTYEQYF
TRBJ2-7	.	TRBV5-4	.	TGTGCCAGCAGCGTCCGGGAAGTACGCAGCGAGCAGTACTTC	CASSVREVRSEQYF
TRBJ2-1	.	TRBV5-1	TRBD2	TGCGCCAGCAGATGGAGCGGGAGCTCCGATGAGCAGTTCTTC	CASRWSGSSDEQFF
TRBJ2-3	.	TRBV18	.	TGTGCCAGCACTGGCGCAGAGAGGGGAGATACGCAGTATTTT	CASTGAERGDTQYF
TRBJ1-5	few	TRBV15	.	TGTGCCACCAGCAGAGTTAGGGGACGGGGGGGCTATCAGCCCCAGCATTTT	CATSRVRGRGGYQPQHF
TRBJ2-5	.	TRBV28	TRBD2	TGTGCCAGCAGCGATGGGACTAGCGGGAGGGCCGGGGAGACCCAGTACTTC	CASSDGTSGRAGETQYF
TRBJ2-1	.	TRBV9	TRBD2	TGTGCCAGCAGCGCACGGACTAGCGGGAAAAATGAGCAGTTCTTC	CASSARTSGKNEQFF